Below, one T cell receptor beta chain is given with its context. Its antigen is not identified. Looked up from germline, CDR1 is MNHGY and CDR2 is SVAAGI. J gave up 14 bases and V 3 bases, and 15 bases lay outside the gene matches. This CDR3 has 15 residues. Stated time point: persistent/refractory GD, antithyroid drugs over 5 years with positive TRAb. From PBMCs, RNA was extracted and then used to make the TCR library. Patients all came to the study from an endocrinology department in Xi'an, China. The data stem from a study of regulatory T cells in long-lasting Graves disease. Study results and limitations: Persistent disease preferred TRBV28, TRBJ1-2 and TRBJ2-5; new disease, TRBV20-1 and TRBJ2-1.

Construction of TCR beta libraries relied on iRepertoire HTBI primers and on Arm-PCR targeting CDR3 regions. One entry per CDR3 protein results from TCRdb running MiXCR on the multiplex PCR reads. The sample contains 360,000 or so distinct CDR3 sequences, approximately 25% of which appear only once. This rearrangement joins TRBV6-9 to TRBJ2-5; TRBD2 matches at 10 bases. The material was peripheral blood mononuclear cells (PBMCs), obtained when the disease was refractory, from a patient treated with antithyroid drugs. This TCR was sampled from a woman in her thirties or forties with Graves disease. The CDR3 reads CASSYRNDPGLAHYF. In DNA, the CDR3 is TGTGCCAGCAGTTACCGTAACGACCCGGGACTAGCGCATTACTTC.